These 10 T cell receptor beta chains were sequenced from one sample in a study of blood T cell repertoires in COVID-19. Sequenced by immunoSEQ multiplex PCR; TCRdb stores in-frame clones only, minus some. The table records 160,000 or so clones, 87% of them present only once. The specimen was peripheral blood. The receptor set was obtained from a woman between 45 and 60 years old with acute or convalescent COVID-19.

This chain uses TRBV7-2 with TRBJ2-5, with 10 bases that match TRBD2. This CDR3 spans 15 amino acids. Germline V gives CDR1 SGHTA, CDR2 FQGNSA. V lost 3 bases, J lost 1 base, and 2 bases stayed unmatched. The CDR3 here is CASSLQRGGQETQYF. The DNA for the CDR3 is TGTGCCAGCAGCTTGCAGCGGGGGGGCCAAGAGACCCAGTACTTC.

This sequence joins TRBV10-3 and TRBJ2-3; 15 nucleotides agree with TRBD2. The V segment lost 11 bases and the J segment 4 bases; nucleotides outside the gene matches: 10. This CDR3 spans 16 amino acids. Germline CDR1 ENHRY, CDR2 SYGVKD. The CDR3 loop reads CASRTSGRAVADTQYF. The CDR3 DNA reads TGTGCCTCTCGGACTAGCGGGAGGGCCGTCGCAGATACGCAGTATTTT.

The J gene is TRBJ1-2, the V gene TRBV10-3, with D possibly TRBD1 on 6 matching bases. CDR3 length: 13 amino acids. V shed 5 bases and J shed 7 bases, with 14 bases lying between them. Per the germline V gene, CDR1 is ENHRY and CDR2 is SYGVKD. The CDR3 spells CAISSGTIVGYTF. The CDR3 DNA follows: TGTGCCATCAGTTCCGGGACAATTGTTGGCTACACCTTC.

This clone has a single count. The rearrangement joins TRBV6-2 or TRBV6-3 to TRBJ1-5; no firm D call. Trimming took off 2 bases at V and 9 bases at J, with 8 bases between the two ends. This CDR3 has 12 amino acids. Germline V CDR1 and CDR2: MNHEY, SVGEGT. The CDR3 nucleotides are TGTGCCAGCAGTTACAGAGAACGGCCCCAGCATTTT. It yields the protein CASSYRERPQHF.

The chain joins TRBV10-3 to TRBJ1-1; a weak D match, TRBD1 (6 bases). V was trimmed by 9 bases and J by 1 base, leaving 15 bases between them. CDR3 length equals 14 residues. The germline V gene encodes CDR1 ENHRY and CDR2 SYGVKD. This CDR3 is CAIQTGVENTEAFF. CDR3 bases: TGTGCCATACAGACAGGTGTGGAGAACACTGAAGCTTTCTTT.

The chain uses TRBV29-1 and TRBJ1-4; 7 bases map to TRBD1. The J segment lost 3 bases and the V segment lost 6 bases, leaving 4 bases of the junction unmatched. Germline assignment: CDR1 SQVTM and CDR2 ANQGSEA. The CDR3 has 13 amino acids. The CDR3 region has the DNA TGCAGCGTGTGGGACAGTGCTAATGAAAAACTGTTTTTT. The encoded protein is CSVWDSANEKLFF.

J is TRBJ1-1 and V is TRBV19; 7 bases match TRBD1. This CDR3 region has 15 residues. Germline V gene sequence: CDR1 LNHDA, CDR2 SQIVND (reference sequence). With V trimmed by 6 bases and J by 4 bases, 11 bases remained unmatched. The CDR3 nucleotides are TGTGCCAGTAGGATGAAGGGGGCGCAGGTCACTGAAGCTTTCTTT. Translating it yields CASRMKGAQVTEAFF. Full variable domain (missing parts from reference TRBV19 and TRBJ1-1): DGGITQSPKYLFRKEGQNVTLSCEQNLNHDAMYWYRQDPGQGLRLIYYSQIVNDFQKGDIAEGYSVSREKKESFPLTVTSAQKNPTAFYLCASRMKGAQVTEAFFGQGTRLTVV.

The J gene is TRBJ2-5, the V gene TRBV10-3; 11 bases map to TRBD1. V shed 4 bases and J 5 bases; nucleotides not matched to a gene: 9. Germline V gene lookup returns CDR1 ENHRY and CDR2 SYGVKD. The CDR3 runs 16 residues. CDR3 bases: TGTGCCATCAGTGGGACCGGGGACAGGGGGTTGGAGACCCAGTACTTC. As protein: CAISGTGDRGLETQYF.

The gene calls are TRBV19 and TRBJ1-1; TRBD1 matches at 7 bases. CDR3 length equals 14 residues. J lost 5 bases, V lost 3 bases, and 6 bases had no gene match. Germline V CDR1 and CDR2: LNHDA, SQIVND (reference sequence). CDR3 sequence: CASSMTTGTTEAFF. In DNA form, the CDR3 reads TGTGCCAGTAGTATGACGACAGGGACTACTGAAGCTTTCTTT.

V is TRBV10-2 and J is TRBJ2-7, with 10 bases fitting TRBD2. The CDR3 is made up of 15 amino acids. Trimming removed 7 bases from V and 2 bases from J; junction bases left unmatched: 8. CDR1 and CDR2 (germline): WSHSY, SAAADI. CDR3: CASILTSGDPYEQYF. The DNA for the CDR3 is TGCGCCAGCATTCTTACTAGCGGGGACCCCTACGAGCAGTACTTC.